These T cell receptor beta chains were read from a single sample in a study of early T cells in non-severe SARS-CoV-2 infection. One entry per CDR3 protein, called by TCRdb with MiXCR from the 5' RACE reads. In the table there are around 83,000 distinct CDR3 sequences, around 9.3% of which are singletons. The sequencing used whole blood, collected at baseline. These receptor sequences come from an adult who was a healthcare worker with PCR-confirmed SARS-CoV-2 infection or an uninfected control (not recorded which). The CDR3 runs from the conserved cysteine through the conserved F or W. The D gene is left open where the match is weak. Clone size is given for some rows only: seen once, a few or many times, or a class if the clone is expanded.

TRBJ2-4	14	-	many	TRBV20-1	CSARRLGTENIQYF	TGCAGTGCTAGGCGACTTGGCACTGAAAACATTCAGTACTTC
TRBJ1-4	15	-	-	TRBV2	CASSDWLTANEKLFF	TGTGCCAGCAGTGACTGGCTTACTGCTAATGAAAAACTGTTTTTT
TRBJ1-1	12	-	few	TRBV20-1	CSASRQGSRAFF	TGCAGTGCTAGTAGGCAGGGAAGTCGAGCTTTCTTT
TRBJ2-1	13	-	many	TRBV27	CASSGGLPDKQFF	TGTGCCAGCAGCGGGGGACTTCCGGATAAACAGTTCTTC
TRBJ1-1	13	-	-	TRBV20-1	CSAGFGENTEAFF	TGCAGTGCGGGATTTGGGGAGAACACTGAAGCTTTCTTT
TRBJ2-1	15	TRBD1	-	TRBV12-3/TRBV12-4	CASSLRDSRYNEQFF	TGTGCCAGCAGTTTGAGGGACAGCCGTTACAATGAGCAGTTCTTC
TRBJ2-2	15	-	few	TRBV6-6	CASSYPAGRAGELFF	TGTGCCAGCAGTTACCCGGCGGGAAGGGCCGGGGAGCTGTTTTTT
TRBJ1-1	13	-	many	TRBV19	CASSLQGGTEAFF	TGTGCCAGTAGTTTGCAAGGGGGGACTGAAGCTTTCTTT
TRBJ1-1	16	-	few	TRBV20-1	CSARAPLGSMNTEAFF	TGCAGTGCTAGAGCACCCCTAGGGAGCATGAACACTGAAGCTTTCTTT
TRBJ1-2	15	-	many	TRBV27	CASSLRLGGPYGYTF	TGTGCCAGCAGTTTACGACTCGGGGGCCCCTATGGCTACACCTTC
TRBJ2-7	16	TRBD1	-	TRBV25-1	CASSGYGQGAPYEQYF	TGTGCCAGCAGTGGATACGGACAGGGGGCACCCTACGAGCAGTACTTC
TRBJ2-1	18	-	-	TRBV9	CASSVESGGASSYNEQFF	TGTGCCAGCAGCGTAGAGTCGGGCGGGGCGAGCTCCTACAATGAGCAGTTCTTC
TRBJ1-3	12	-	-	TRBV28	CASSPPADTIYF	TGTGCCAGCAGTCCACCAGCTGACACCATATATTTT
TRBJ1-5	14	-	few	TRBV2	CASSVTWGLQPQHF	TGTGCCAGCAGTGTTACTTGGGGGCTTCAGCCCCAGCATTTT
TRBJ1-4	11	-	-	TRBV3-1	CASSRREKLFF	TGTGCCAGCAGCCGCCGGGAAAAACTGTTTTTT
TRBJ2-1	14	-	few	TRBV6-1	CASYWGSPYNEQFF	TGTGCCTCGTATTGGGGGAGTCCCTACAATGAGCAGTTCTTC
TRBJ2-2	14	-	-	TRBV9	CASSVGGHGEKLFF	TGTGCCAGCAGCGTCGGGGGGCACGGAGAGAAGCTGTTTTTT
TRBJ2-2	15	TRBD2	many	TRBV5-4	CASSTSGRKTGELFF	TGTGCCAGCAGCACAAGCGGGAGGAAGACCGGGGAGCTGTTTTTT
TRBJ2-3	16	-	-	TRBV27	CASSAPGLGPTDTQYF	TGTGCCAGCAGTGCTCCGGGCCTAGGGCCCACAGATACGCAGTATTTT
TRBJ2-6	15	-	few	TRBV28	CASSLSRAGANVLTF	TGTGCCAGCAGTCTCTCCCGTGCTGGGGCCAACGTCCTGACTTTC
TRBJ1-2	13	-	few	TRBV6-1	CASSATDNYGYTF	TGTGCCAGCAGTGCTACAGACAACTATGGCTACACCTTC
TRBJ1-2	14	-	few	TRBV5-1	CASSSEGPDYGYTF	TGCGCCAGCAGCTCCGAGGGCCCGGACTATGGCTACACCTTC
TRBJ1-1	16	-	many	TRBV30	CAWSAKAAAGPPEAFF	TGTGCCTGGAGCGCAAAGGCCGCCGCGGGACCCCCTGAAGCTTTCTTT
TRBJ2-7	15	TRBD1	many	TRBV7-9	CASSYPTGFEHEQYF	TGTGCCAGCAGCTACCCGACAGGGTTTGAGCACGAGCAGTACTTC
TRBJ2-1	18	TRBD2	-	TRBV6-1	CASRDPLTSGASYNEQFF	TGTGCCAGCAGGGACCCTTTAACTAGCGGAGCGTCCTACAATGAGCAGTTCTTC
TRBJ1-2	13	TRBD1	once	TRBV20-1	CSARTGGLYGYTF	TGCAGTGCTAGAACAGGGGGGCTCTATGGCTACACCTTC